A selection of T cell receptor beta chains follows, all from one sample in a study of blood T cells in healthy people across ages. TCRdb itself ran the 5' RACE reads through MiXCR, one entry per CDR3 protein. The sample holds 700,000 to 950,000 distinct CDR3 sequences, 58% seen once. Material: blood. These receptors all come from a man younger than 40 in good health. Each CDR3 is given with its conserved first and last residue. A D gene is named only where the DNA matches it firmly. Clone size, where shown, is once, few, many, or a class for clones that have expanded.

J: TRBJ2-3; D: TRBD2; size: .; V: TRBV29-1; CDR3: CSVEVTSGPKVTDTQYF; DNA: TGCAGCGTTGAAGTCACTAGCGGGCCTAAAGTCACAGATACGCAGTATTTT
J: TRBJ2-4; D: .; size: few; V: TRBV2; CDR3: CASSDGKARISIQYF; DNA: TGTGCCAGCAGTGACGGAAAGGCTAGAATATCCATTCAGTACTTC
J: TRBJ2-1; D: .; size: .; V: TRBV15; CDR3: CATSRGPRKDEQFF; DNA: TGTGCCACCAGCAGAGGCCCTAGGAAGGATGAGCAGTTCTTC
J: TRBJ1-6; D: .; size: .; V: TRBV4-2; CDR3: CASSVSVLSSYNSPLHF; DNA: TGTGCCAGCAGCGTTAGCGTACTGAGCTCCTATAATTCACCCCTCCACTTT
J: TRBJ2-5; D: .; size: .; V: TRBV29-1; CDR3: CSVDDPNRIQETQYF; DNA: TGCAGCGTTGATGATCCTAACCGAATCCAAGAGACCCAGTACTTC
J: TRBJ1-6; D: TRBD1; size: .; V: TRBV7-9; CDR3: CASSGGTDGNSPLHF; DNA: TGTGCCAGCAGTGGAGGGACAGACGGTAATTCACCCCTCCACTTT
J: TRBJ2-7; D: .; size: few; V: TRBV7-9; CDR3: CASSPRADSYEQYF; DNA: TGTGCCAGCAGCCCTCGGGCAGACTCCTACGAGCAGTACTTC
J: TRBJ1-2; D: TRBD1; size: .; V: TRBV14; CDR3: CASSQGRGNGYTF; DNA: TGTGCCAGCAGCCAAGGCAGGGGGAATGGCTACACCTTC
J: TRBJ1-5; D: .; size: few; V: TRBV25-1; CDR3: CASSEKGGGSNQPQHF; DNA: TGTGCCAGCAGTGAAAAGGGGGGAGGAAGCAATCAGCCCCAGCATTTT
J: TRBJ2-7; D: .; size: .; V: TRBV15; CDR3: CATSRDVAVGYEQYF; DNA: TGTGCCACCAGCAGAGATGTAGCTGTGGGCTACGAGCAGTACTTC
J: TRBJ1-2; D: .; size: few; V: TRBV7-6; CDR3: CASSFSTGHGYTF; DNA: TGTGCCAGCAGCTTCTCAACAGGGCACGGCTACACCTTC
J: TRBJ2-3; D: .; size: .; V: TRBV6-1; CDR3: CASSPMGTSTDTQYF; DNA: TGTGCCAGCAGCCCGATGGGGACTAGCACAGATACGCAGTATTTT
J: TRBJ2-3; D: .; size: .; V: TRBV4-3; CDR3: CASSPLSGADTQYF; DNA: TGCGCCAGCAGCCCCCTTTCAGGGGCAGATACGCAGTATTTT
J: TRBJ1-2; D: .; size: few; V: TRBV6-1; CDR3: CASSVRTYGYTF; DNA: TGTGCCAGCAGTGTACGGACCTATGGCTACACCTTC
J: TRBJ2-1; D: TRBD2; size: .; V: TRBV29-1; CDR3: CSATQGGTRFSEQFF; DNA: TGCAGCGCAACCCAGGGCGGGACTAGGTTCTCCGAGCAGTTCTTC
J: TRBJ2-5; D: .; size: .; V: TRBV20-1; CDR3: CSAQRGISDETQYF; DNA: TGCAGTGCGCAGAGGGGGATCAGCGACGAGACCCAGTACTTC
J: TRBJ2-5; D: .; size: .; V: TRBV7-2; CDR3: CASSLSPTQETQYF; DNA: TGTGCCAGCAGCTTATCCCCGACCCAAGAGACCCAGTACTTC
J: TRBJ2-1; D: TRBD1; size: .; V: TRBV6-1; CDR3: CASTITPAGGRDEQFF; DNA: TGTGCCAGCACCATAACCCCGGCAGGGGGCAGGGATGAGCAGTTCTTC
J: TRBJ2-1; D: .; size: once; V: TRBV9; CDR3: CASSPRSSFRGNEQFF; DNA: TGTGCCAGCAGCCCCCGTAGCTCGTTTCGAGGGAATGAGCAGTTCTTC
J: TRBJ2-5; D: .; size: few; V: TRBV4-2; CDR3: CASSQDGTLETQYF; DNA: TGTGCCAGCAGCCAAGACGGGACCTTGGAGACCCAGTACTTC
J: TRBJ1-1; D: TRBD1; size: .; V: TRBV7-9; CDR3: CASSSSDRAFTEAFF; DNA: TGTGCCAGCAGCTCCTCAGACAGGGCCTTCACTGAAGCTTTCTTT
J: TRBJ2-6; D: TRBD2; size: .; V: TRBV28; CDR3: CASSPPAGTSGYFGANVLTF; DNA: TGTGCCAGCAGTCCACCAGCCGGGACTAGCGGGTATTTTGGGGCCAACGTCCTGACTTTC
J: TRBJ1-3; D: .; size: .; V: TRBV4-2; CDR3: CASSQEQGSSGNTIYF; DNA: TGTGCCAGCAGCCAGGAGCAGGGGTCTTCTGGAAACACCATATATTTT
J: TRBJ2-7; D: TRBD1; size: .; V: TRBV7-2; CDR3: CASSLILGTGVPYEQYF; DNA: TGTGCCAGCAGCTTAATCTTAGGGACAGGGGTTCCCTACGAGCAGTACTTC
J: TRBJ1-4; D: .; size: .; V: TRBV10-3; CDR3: CAISPGRSINEKLFF; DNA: TGTGCCATCAGTCCGGGACGCAGCATAAATGAAAAACTGTTTTTT
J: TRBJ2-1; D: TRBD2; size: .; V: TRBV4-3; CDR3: CASSQETSGTLREQFF; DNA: TGCGCCAGCAGCCAAGAGACTAGCGGGACGCTGCGTGAGCAGTTCTTC
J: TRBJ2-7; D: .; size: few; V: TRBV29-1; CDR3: CSVASTGSYEQYF; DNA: TGCAGCGTGGCAAGCACAGGTTCCTACGAGCAGTACTTC
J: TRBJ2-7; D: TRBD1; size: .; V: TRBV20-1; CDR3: CSAKSYRGHHEQYF; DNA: TGCAGTGCCAAGTCTTACAGGGGACATCACGAGCAGTACTTC
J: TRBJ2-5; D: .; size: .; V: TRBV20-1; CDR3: CSASDSPGTQYF; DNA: TGCAGTGCTTCGGACTCTCCCGGGACCCAGTACTTC
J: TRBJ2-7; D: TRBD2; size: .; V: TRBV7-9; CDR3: CASSLAGTSSYYEQYF; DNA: TGTGCCAGCAGCTTAGCCGGGACTAGTTCCTACTACGAGCAGTACTTC